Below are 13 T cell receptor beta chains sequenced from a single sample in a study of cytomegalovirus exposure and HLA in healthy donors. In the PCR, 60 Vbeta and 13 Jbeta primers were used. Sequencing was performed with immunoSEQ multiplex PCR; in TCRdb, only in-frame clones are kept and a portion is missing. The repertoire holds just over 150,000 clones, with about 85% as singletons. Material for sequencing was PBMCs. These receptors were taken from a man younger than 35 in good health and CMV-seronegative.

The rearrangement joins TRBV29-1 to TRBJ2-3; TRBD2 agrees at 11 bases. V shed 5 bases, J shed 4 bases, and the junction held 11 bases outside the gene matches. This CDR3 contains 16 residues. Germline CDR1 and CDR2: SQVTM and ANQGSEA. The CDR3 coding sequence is TGCAGCGTTTCCGGGACTAGCGGATTACCCCCAGATACGCAGTATTTT. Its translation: CSVSGTSGLPPDTQYF.

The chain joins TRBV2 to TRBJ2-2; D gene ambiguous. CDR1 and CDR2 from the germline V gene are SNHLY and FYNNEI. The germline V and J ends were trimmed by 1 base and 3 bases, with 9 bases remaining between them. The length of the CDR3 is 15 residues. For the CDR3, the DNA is TGTGCCAGCAGTGAAGTTGGCTTCGACACCGGGGAGCTGTTTTTT. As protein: CASSEVGFDTGELFF.

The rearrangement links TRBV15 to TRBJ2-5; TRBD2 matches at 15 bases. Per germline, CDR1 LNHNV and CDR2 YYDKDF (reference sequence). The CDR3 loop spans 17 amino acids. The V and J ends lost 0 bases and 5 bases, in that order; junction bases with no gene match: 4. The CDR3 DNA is TGTGCCACCAGCAGAGATAAGGGGACTAGCGGGGGGGAGACCCAGTACTTC. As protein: CATSRDKGTSGGETQYF.

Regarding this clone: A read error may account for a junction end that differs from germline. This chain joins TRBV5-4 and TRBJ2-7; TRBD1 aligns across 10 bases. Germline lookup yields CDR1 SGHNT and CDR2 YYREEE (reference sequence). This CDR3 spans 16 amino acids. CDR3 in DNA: TGCGCCAGCAGCCACTCCGGGACAGGGGAAACCTACGAGCAGTACTTC. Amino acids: CASSHSGTGETYEQYF.

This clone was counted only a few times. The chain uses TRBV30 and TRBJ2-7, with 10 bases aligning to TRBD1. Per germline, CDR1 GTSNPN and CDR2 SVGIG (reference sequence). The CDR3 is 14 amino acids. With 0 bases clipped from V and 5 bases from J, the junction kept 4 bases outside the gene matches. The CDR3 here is CAWSVGTGDHEQYF. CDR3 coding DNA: TGTGCCTGGAGTGTAGGGACAGGGGACCACGAGCAGTACTTC.

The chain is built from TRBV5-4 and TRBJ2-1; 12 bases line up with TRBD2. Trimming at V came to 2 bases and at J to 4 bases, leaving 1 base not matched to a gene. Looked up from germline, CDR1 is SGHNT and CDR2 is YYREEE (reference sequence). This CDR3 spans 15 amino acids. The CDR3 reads CASSLTSGRYNEQFF. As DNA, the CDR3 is TGTGCCAGCAGCTTAACTAGCGGGAGGTACAATGAGCAGTTCTTC.

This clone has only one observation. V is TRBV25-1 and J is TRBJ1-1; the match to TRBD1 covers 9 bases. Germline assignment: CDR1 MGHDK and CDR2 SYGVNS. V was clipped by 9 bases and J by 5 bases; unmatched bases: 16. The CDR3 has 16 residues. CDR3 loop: CASGNSFRTGVTEAFF. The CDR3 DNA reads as TGTGCCAGTGGTAATAGTTTCCGGACAGGGGTAACTGAAGCTTTCTTT.

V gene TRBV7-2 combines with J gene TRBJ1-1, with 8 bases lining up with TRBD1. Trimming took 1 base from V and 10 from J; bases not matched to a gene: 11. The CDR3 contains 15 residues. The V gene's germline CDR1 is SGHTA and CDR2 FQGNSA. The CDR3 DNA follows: TGTGCCAGCAGCTTAGATCAGGGGGCGCGGATCGCAGCTTTCTTT. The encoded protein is CASSLDQGARIAAFF.

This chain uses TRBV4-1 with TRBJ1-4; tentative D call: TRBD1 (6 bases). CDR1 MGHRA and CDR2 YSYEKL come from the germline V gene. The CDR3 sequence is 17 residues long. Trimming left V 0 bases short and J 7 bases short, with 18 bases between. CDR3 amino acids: CASSQDLWRGLGEKLFF. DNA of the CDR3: TGCGCCAGCAGCCAAGATCTGTGGCGGGGGCTAGGTGAAAAACTGTTTTTT.

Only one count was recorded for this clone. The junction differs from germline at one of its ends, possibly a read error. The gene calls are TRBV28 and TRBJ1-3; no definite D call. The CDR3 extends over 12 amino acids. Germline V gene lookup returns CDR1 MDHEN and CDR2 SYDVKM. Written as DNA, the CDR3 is TGTGCCAGCAGACTATCTGGAAATACCATATATTTT. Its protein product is CASRLSGNTIYF.

The DNA for the CDR3 is TGCAGCGTTGAAGCCCCCGGAGCAGATACGCAGTATTTT. Its translation: CSVEAPGADTQYF. This sequence joins TRBV29-1 and TRBJ2-3; D is undetermined. Germline CDR1 reads SQVTM; CDR2 reads ANQGSEA. This CDR3 has 13 amino acids. Trimming pared 1 base from V and 4 bases from J, leaving 9 bases between.

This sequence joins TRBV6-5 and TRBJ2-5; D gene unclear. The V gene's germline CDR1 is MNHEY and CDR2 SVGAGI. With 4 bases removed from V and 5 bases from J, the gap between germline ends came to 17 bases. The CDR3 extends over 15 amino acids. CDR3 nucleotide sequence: TGTGCCAGCAGTTCCCCCGCACGGTTCGGGGAGACCCAGTACTTC. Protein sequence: CASSSPARFGETQYF.

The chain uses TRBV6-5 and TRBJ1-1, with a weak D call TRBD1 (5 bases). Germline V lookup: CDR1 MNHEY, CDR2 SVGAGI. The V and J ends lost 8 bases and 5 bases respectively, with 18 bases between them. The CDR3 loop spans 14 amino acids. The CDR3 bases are TGTGCCAGCTGGGTGGCAGGGATGGGGACTGAAGCTTTCTTT. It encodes CASWVAGMGTEAFF.